This T cell receptor (beta chain) was profiled in a study of radiotherapy plus CTLA-4 blockade in lung cancer (dated by TCRdb to 2016 to 2018). Regarding the study in general: Objective responses occurred in approximately 19% of enrolled patients, and roughly 30% achieved disease control. Study-wide conclusions, independent of this receptor: Increased serum interferon-beta after radiation, together with early dynamic changes in blood T cell clones, were reported to be the strongest predictors of response. After treatment with radiotherapy and ipilimumab, TCR clones that originated in tumors expanded in peripheral blood.

Focal radiation therapy combined with CTLA-4 blockade (ipilimumab) was tested in patients with chemo-refractory metastatic non-small-cell lung cancer. The library relied on the immunoSEQ multiplex PCR assay. The source is immuneACCESS, and TCRdb retained only in-frame sequences with V and J called. Part of the clones is not carried over; for the studies checked, unresolved V genes explain less than half of this, and the remainder is unexplained. For this sample there are about 31,000 clones; 60% to 80% appear just once. The ten largest clones represent around 4.5% of the sample. Concerning this clone: Its antigen is currently not known. Base-call qualities are not available, and no considerably larger clone is one nucleotide away.

Inclusive of the bounding cysteine and phenylalanine, the CDR3 is 15 residues long. The retained sequence is limited to the CDR3, 45 bases, with the frame set at the first base. Here V drops 1 base and J drops 3 bases, and the junction holds 3 bases not matched to any gene. CDR1 and CDR2, per the germline V gene (reference sequence), are SEHNR and FQNEAQ. The sequence was obtained from a human donor with non-small cell lung cancer whose response to radiotherapy plus ipilimumab could not be evaluated. The rearrangement joined TRBV7-9 to TRBJ2-3; 8 bases in between match TRBD2. Sequencing used peripheral blood, obtained from a patient treated with radiotherapy plus ipilimumab. The CDR3 loop reads CASSLGGLVTDTQYF. The nucleotides are TGTGCCAGCAGCTTAGGGGGACTAGTAACAGATACGCAGTATTTT.